Presented here are 21 T cell receptor beta chains from one specimen sequenced in a study of shared T cell receptors in the human thymus. The repertoire was sequenced with immunoSEQ multiplex PCR; TCRdb's copy has only in-frame clones and lacks some. The sample lists hundreds of thousands of clones, more than 75% seen once, with 0.0094% in the top ten. The sample also formed part of further work on human thymus T cells.

Sequenced sample: thymocytes. These TCRs come from a boy in the first two years of life with a congenital heart defect.

The genes are TRBV5-6 and TRBJ1-2; 9 bases are shared with TRBD1. With 4 bases clipped from V and 4 bases from J, the junction kept 8 bases outside the gene matches. The CDR3 runs to 15 residues. CDR1 and CDR2 from the germline V gene are SGHDT and YYEEEE. Here the CDR3 reads CASSAPDRGLYGYTF. In DNA form, the CDR3 reads TGTGCCAGCAGCGCACCGGACAGGGGACTCTATGGCTACACCTTC.

The count of this clone is one. The chain recombines TRBV5-1 with TRBJ1-2, with a tentative D call TRBD1 (5 bases). Trimming left V 0 bases short and J 1 base short, with 16 bases between. The length of the CDR3 is 17 residues. Germline CDR1 reads SGHRS; CDR2 reads YFSETQ. As DNA, the CDR3 is TGCGCCAGCAGCTTGGAAATTCGGGGGAACGATAACTATGGCTACACCTTC. It is translated as CASSLEIRGNDNYGYTF.

The chain is built from TRBV6-6 and TRBJ2-2; 11 bases are shared with TRBD2. V gave up 6 bases and J gave up 7 bases; unmatched junction bases: 10. Per germline, CDR1 MNHNY and CDR2 SVGAGI (reference sequence). CDR3 length: 16 residues. The CDR3 sequence is CASSPTSGSSVGELFF. The CDR3 DNA reads as TGTGCCAGCAGCCCAACTAGCGGGAGTAGTGTCGGGGAGCTGTTTTTT.

Of note for this clone: Other DNA sequences in the sample encode the same CDR3. This chain links TRBV10-2 with TRBJ2-7; D unresolved. The CDR3 contains 14 residues. The germline CDR1 and CDR2 sequences are WSHSY and SAAADI. The V end lost 6 bases, the J end lost 3 bases, and 15 bases lay between the germline ends. DNA for the CDR3: TGCGCCAGCAGGCGGCACTTAAAGGACTACGAGCAGTACTTC. It is translated as CASRRHLKDYEQYF.

The J gene is TRBJ2-7, the V gene TRBV5-5; the D is unclear. V was clipped by 3 bases and J by 2 bases, with 12 bases between them. Germline-derived CDR1 and CDR2 are SGHKS and YYEKEE (reference sequence). This CDR3 spans 14 amino acids. The CDR3 nucleotides read TGTGCCAGCAGCTACTTGCATCCCGCCTACGAGCAGTACTTC. Protein sequence: CASSYLHPAYEQYF.

The genes are TRBV30 and TRBJ2-3, with D hard to call. Trimming left V 2 bases short and J 4 bases short, with 13 bases between. Germline CDR1 and CDR2: GTSNPN and SVGIG (reference sequence). CDR3 size: 14 residues. The DNA of the CDR3 is TGTGCCTGGAGTTTTGACAAATTTCCAGATACGCAGTATTTT. It specifies CAWSFDKFPDTQYF.

The genes are TRBV28 and TRBJ2-7; 9 positions agree with TRBD2. The V gene's germline CDR1 is MDHEN and CDR2 SYDVKM. Trimming took 11 bases from V and 1 from J; bases not matched to a gene: 15. The CDR3 runs to 16 residues. CDR3 amino acids: CAAHTPRAGGSYEQYF. As DNA, the CDR3 is TGTGCCGCACACACGCCCCGGGCGGGAGGGTCCTACGAGCAGTACTTC. Filled out from reference TRBV28 and TRBJ2-7, the complete variable domain reads DVKVTQSSRYLVKRTGEKVFLECVQDMDHENMFWYRQDPGLGLRLIYFSYDVKMKEKGDIPEGYSVSREKKERFSLILESASTNQTSMYLCAAHTPRAGGSYEQYFGPGTRLTVT.

V is TRBV9 and J is TRBJ2-7, with D uncertain. This CDR3 spans 13 amino acids. V was clipped by 0 bases and J by 8 bases, with 12 bases between them. Germline V gene lookup returns CDR1 SGDLS and CDR2 YYNGEE. The CDR3 sequence is CASSVVDGQKQYF. The CDR3 DNA reads TGTGCCAGCAGCGTAGTGGATGGGCAAAAGCAGTACTTC.

V gene TRBV18 combines with J gene TRBJ1-5, with D unclear. Per germline, CDR1 KGHSH and CDR2 LQKENI. The CDR3 is 16 amino acids. V lost 8 bases, J lost 7 bases, and 24 bases lay in between. CDR3 protein: CASTKAPQALLQPQHF. CDR3 bases: TGTGCCAGCACCAAGGCACCCCAAGCGTTATTACAGCCCCAGCATTTT.

With regard to this clone: Other DNA sequences in the sample encode the same CDR3. This chain connects TRBV5-1 to TRBJ2-5, with D perhaps matching TRBD2 (6 bases). Germline V CDR1 and CDR2: SGHRS, YFSETQ. This CDR3 is built from 16 residues. Trimming took 0 bases from V and 0 from J, leaving 12 bases between them. The CDR3: CASSLDGGPNQETQYF. CDR3 sequence (DNA): TGCGCCAGCAGCTTGGACGGAGGGCCCAACCAAGAGACCCAGTACTTC.

The J gene is TRBJ2-3, the V gene TRBV5-4, with 11 bases lining up with TRBD1. The V gene end was trimmed by 3 bases and the J gene end by 5 bases; junction bases not matched to a gene: 2. This CDR3 is built from 14 residues. CDR1 is SGHNT, CDR2 YYREEE, per germline (reference sequence). The CDR3 loop is CASSSGQGEDTQYF. In DNA form, the CDR3 reads TGTGCCAGCAGCTCGGGACAGGGGGAAGATACGCAGTATTTT.

CDR3 DNA: TGTGCCAGCAGCTTGACCGGGGGACCTATAACGGGGGAGACCCAGTACTTC. Translated: CASSLTGGPITGETQYF. The chain has TRBV5-4 and TRBJ2-5, with a tentative D call TRBD2 (6 bases). V was clipped by 1 base and J by 5 bases, with 21 bases between them. CDR1 and CDR2 from the germline V gene are SGHNT and YYREEE (reference sequence). The CDR3 has 17 residues.

The V and J genes are TRBV4-1 and TRBJ2-1; 7 positions agree with TRBD2. The J segment lost 7 bases and the V segment lost 4 bases, leaving 10 bases of the junction unmatched. This CDR3 contains 15 residues. Per germline, CDR1 MGHRA and CDR2 YSYEKL. CDR3 nucleotide sequence: TGCGCCAGCAGCCTCTCGGGGTGGGGGGGAAATGAGCAGTTCTTC. As protein: CASSLSGWGGNEQFF.

The genes are TRBV6-5 and TRBJ2-2, with a tentative D call TRBD2 (6 bases). The CDR3 consists of 15 residues. Germline CDR1 reads MNHEY; CDR2 reads SVGAGI. V lost 0 bases, J lost 3 bases, and 8 bases lay in between. CDR3 residues: CASSYSSGYTGELFF. The CDR3, as DNA: TGTGCCAGCAGTTACTCAAGCGGGTACACCGGGGAGCTGTTTTTT.

In its sample, this clone was seen once. The chain uses TRBV15 and TRBJ2-4; D not resolved. Trimming shortened V by 0 bases and J by 0 bases, and 12 bases separated the two germline ends. The CDR3 is made up of 17 amino acids. Germline CDR1 is LNHNV and CDR2 is YYDKDF (reference sequence). In nucleotides, the CDR3 is TGTGCCACCAGCAGAGATCTGGCGGTGCTAGCCAAAAACATTCAGTACTTC. This encodes CATSRDLAVLAKNIQYF.

The chain combines TRBV6-1 with TRBJ2-3, with 9 bases fitting TRBD2. With V trimmed by 3 bases and J by 5 bases, 9 bases remained unmatched. Germline V gene lookup returns CDR1 MNHNS and CDR2 SASEGT. The CDR3 loop spans 16 amino acids. The CDR3 DNA sequence: TGTGCCAGCAGTGAGGGGACTAGCCTTCGTCAAGATACGCAGTATTTT. Its translation is CASSEGTSLRQDTQYF.

This chain links TRBV28 with TRBJ2-1; no reliable D call. The CDR3 has 11 residues. V lost 3 bases, J lost 8 bases, and 5 bases lay in between. Germline V gene data show CDR1 as MDHEN and CDR2 as SYDVKM. CDR3 in amino acids: CASSFRDEQFF. CDR3 sequence (DNA): TGTGCCAGCAGTTTTCGGGATGAGCAGTTCTTC.

The chain recombines TRBV29-1 with TRBJ1-2, with TRBD1 identical over 7 bases. The CDR3 has 10 amino acids. V was pared by 6 bases and J by 6 bases, with 1 base of the junction left unmatched. The germline gives CDR1 SQVTM, CDR2 ANQGSEA. As DNA, the CDR3 is TGCAGCGTGAGGGGGCATGGCTACACCTTC. This gives the protein CSVRGHGYTF.

The V and J genes are TRBV7-2 and TRBJ1-1; the match to TRBD1 covers 11 bases. The trim removed 4 bases at V and 0 bases at J, leaving 1 base unmatched. CDR3 length: 15 residues. The V gene's germline CDR1 is SGHTA and CDR2 FQGNSA. The CDR3 loop reads CASSWTGGLNTEAFF. For the CDR3, the DNA is TGTGCCAGCAGCTGGACAGGGGGCCTGAACACTGAAGCTTTCTTT. Filled out from reference TRBV7-2 and TRBJ1-1, the complete variable domain reads GAGVSQSPSNKVTEKGKDVELRCDPISGHTALYWYRQSLGQGLEFLIYFQGNSAPDKSGLPSDRFSAERTGGSVSTLTIQRTQQEDSAVYLCASSWTGGLNTEAFFGQGTRLTVV.

This clone was recorded a few times. The J gene is TRBJ2-7, the V gene TRBV6-5, with 12 bases identical to TRBD1. Germline CDR1 reads MNHEY; CDR2 reads SVGAGI. The CDR3 covers 16 residues. V gave up 4 bases and J gave up 4 bases; unmatched junction bases: 8. The CDR3 DNA reads TGTGCCAGCAGTTCTTACGGGACAGGGGGCGTTTACGAGCAGTACTTC. Encoded protein: CASSSYGTGGVYEQYF.

The CDR3 loop is CAWSPRGRETQYF. CDR3 DNA: TGTGCCTGGAGCCCCAGGGGTCGGGAGACCCAGTACTTC. The V and J genes are TRBV30 and TRBJ2-5; a weak D match, TRBD1 (6 bases). Germline assignment: CDR1 GTSNPN and CDR2 SVGIG (reference sequence). Trimming shortened V by 3 bases and J by 5 bases, and 13 bases separated the two germline ends. This CDR3 has 13 residues.